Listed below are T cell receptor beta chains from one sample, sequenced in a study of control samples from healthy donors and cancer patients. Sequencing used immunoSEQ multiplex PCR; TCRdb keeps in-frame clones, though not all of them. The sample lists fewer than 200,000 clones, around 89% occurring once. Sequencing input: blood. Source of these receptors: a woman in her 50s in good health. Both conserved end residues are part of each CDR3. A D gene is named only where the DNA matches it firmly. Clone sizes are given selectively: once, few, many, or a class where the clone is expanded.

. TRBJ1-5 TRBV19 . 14 CAGSPTVSNQPQHF
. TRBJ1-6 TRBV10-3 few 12 CAISERESPLHF
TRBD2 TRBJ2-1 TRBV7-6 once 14 CASSLAGGAVEQFF
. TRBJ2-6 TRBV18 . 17 CASSPRNQGSGANVLTF
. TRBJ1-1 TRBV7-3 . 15 CASSSTGQGGTEAFF
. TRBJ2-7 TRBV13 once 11 CASSPGYEQYF
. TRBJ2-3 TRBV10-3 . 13 CAIRAQESDTQYF
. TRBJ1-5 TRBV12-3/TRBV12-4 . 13 CASSFGGYQPQHF
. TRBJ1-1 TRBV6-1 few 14 CASSEAGGDTEAFF
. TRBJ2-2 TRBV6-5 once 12 CASSRVPGELFF
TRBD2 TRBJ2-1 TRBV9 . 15 CASSVAGLFGDEQFF
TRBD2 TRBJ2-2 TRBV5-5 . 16 CASSLSLAGAVGELFF
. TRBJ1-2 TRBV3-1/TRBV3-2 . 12 CASFTGHYGYTF
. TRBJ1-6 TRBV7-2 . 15 CASSLLQGANSPLHF
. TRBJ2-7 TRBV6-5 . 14 CASSDSGLIYEQYF
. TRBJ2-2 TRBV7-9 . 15 CASSSRGANTGELFF
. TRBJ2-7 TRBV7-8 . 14 CASSLGGREYEQYF
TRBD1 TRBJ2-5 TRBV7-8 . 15 CASSSIGQGEETQYF
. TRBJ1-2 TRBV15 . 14 CATSRDRGNYGYTF
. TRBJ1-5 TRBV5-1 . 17 CASSAGPQGEAGQPQHF
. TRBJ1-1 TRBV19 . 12 CASSKWDTEAFF
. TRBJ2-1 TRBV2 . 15 CASIDIRGSWGEQFF
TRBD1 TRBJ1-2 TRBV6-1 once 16 CASSGGTGGWNYGYTF
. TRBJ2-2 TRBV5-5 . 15 CASSFRPGDTGELFF
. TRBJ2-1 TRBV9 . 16 CASSAYSGDAYNEQFF
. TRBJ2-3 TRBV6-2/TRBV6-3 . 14 CASSYRERGDTQYF
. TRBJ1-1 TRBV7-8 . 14 CASSLERGYTEAFF
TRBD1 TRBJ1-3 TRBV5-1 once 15 CASSQDRGRGNTIYF
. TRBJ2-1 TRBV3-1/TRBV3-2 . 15 CASSQTGNSYNEQFF
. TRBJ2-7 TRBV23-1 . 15 CASSQYRDGSYEQYF
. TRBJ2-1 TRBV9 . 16 CASSALGGGAYNEQFF
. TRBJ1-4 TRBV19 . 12 CASTSKVAELFF
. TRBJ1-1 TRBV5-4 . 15 CASSRVPGSGTEAFF
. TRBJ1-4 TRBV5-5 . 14 CASSFWGVSEKLFF
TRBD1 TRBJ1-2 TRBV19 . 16 CASSPPYPTGGYGYTF
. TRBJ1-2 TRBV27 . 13 CASSSNRGKGYTF
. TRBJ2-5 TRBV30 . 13 CAWSVDRQETQYF
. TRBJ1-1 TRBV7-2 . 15 CASSLSFQGHTEAFF
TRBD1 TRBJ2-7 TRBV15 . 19 CATSRGPFGTGGGSYEQYF
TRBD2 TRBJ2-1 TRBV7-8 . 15 CASSLGLAGNNEQFF
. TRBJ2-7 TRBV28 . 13 CASSRPPLNEQYF
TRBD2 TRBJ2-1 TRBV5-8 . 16 CASSSPTSGSGNEQFF
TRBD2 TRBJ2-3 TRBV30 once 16 CAWRRGLAGWKDTQYF
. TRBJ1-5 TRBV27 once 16 CASSLRGDYSNQPQHF